This entry features one T cell receptor beta chain sequence. The antigen remains unidentified. Clones were sequenced by immunoSEQ multiplex PCR, and TCRdb holds only the in-frame ones, with some missing. This table has 120,000 to 150,000 clones, nearly 90% appearing once. This CDR3 contains 16 residues. Looked up from germline, CDR1 is MNHEY and CDR2 is SVGEGT. V was pared by 6 bases and J by 8 bases, with 17 bases of the junction left unmatched. The sample comes from a study of T cell responses to AZD1222 COVID-19 vaccine. Study-level findings and limits: White British ancestry dominated among donors, who included more females, and clonal diversity was possibly underestimated. Recipients of AZD1222 seropositive at baseline numbered only 6 or 7.

This receptor was identified in an adult who received the MenACWY meningococcal vaccine as a control. The source was peripheral blood, collected 28 days after the second dose of the MenACWY control vaccine. The chain employs TRBV6-2 or TRBV6-3 and TRBJ1-2, with TRBD1 matching over 8 bases. CDR3 bases: TGTGCCAGCAGCGATACCCGACAGGGGACTACCAGGGGCTACACCTTC. Encoded protein: CASSDTRQGTTRGYTF.